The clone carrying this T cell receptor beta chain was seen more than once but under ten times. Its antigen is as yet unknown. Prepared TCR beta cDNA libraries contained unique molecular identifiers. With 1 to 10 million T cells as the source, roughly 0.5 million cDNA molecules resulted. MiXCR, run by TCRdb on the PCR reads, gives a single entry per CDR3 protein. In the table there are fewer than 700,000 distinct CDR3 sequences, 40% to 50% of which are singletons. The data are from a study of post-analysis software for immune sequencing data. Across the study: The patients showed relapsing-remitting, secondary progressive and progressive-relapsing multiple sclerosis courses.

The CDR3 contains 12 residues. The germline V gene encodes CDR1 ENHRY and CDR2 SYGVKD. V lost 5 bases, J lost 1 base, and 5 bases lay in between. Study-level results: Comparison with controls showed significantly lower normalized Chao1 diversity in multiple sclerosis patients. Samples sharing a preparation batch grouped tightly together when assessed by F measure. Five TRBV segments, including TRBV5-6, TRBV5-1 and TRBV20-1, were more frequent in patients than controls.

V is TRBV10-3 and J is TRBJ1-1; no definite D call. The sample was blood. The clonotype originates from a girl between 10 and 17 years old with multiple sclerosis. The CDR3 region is CAISRGNTEAFF. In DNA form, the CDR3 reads TGTGCCATCAGTCGAGGGAACACTGAAGCTTTCTTT.